This TCR beta chain was retrieved from a study of cytomegalovirus exposure and HLA in healthy donors. Background on the study: In terms of ancestry, the Caucasian-associated cluster contained about four fifths of the approximately 400 genotyped donors.

This CDR3 comprises 14 residues. The V end was cut by 5 bases, the J end by 5 bases, with 12 bases between. Germline lookup yields CDR1 SGHVS and CDR2 FNYEAQ. Worth noting for this clone: Antigen unknown.

Study-level findings and limits: Over 150 TCR beta chains were listed as cytomegalovirus-associated. Later analysis identified several of the most significant clusters that appeared linked to common viral pathogens. An analysis done earlier found most TCR beta V segments productive about 87% or about 30% of the time.

The PCR made use of 60 Vbeta and 13 Jbeta primers. Only in-frame clones appear in the TCRdb table, and some are missing; sequencing was by immunoSEQ multiplex PCR. Of some 140,000 clones detected, around 77% appear once; the ten largest clones hold about 4.5%. The origin of this receptor is a young man in good health. The sequenced material came from PBMCs. The J gene is TRBJ2-2, the V gene TRBV7-6; D is possibly TRBD1 (6 bases). CDR3 sequence: CASSHPRGTGELFF. CDR3 sequence (DNA): TGTGCCAGCAGCCATCCAAGGGGGACCGGGGAGCTGTTTTTT. Looking up the rest from reference TRBV7-6 and TRBJ2-2 gives the full variable domain: GAGVSQSPRYKVTKRGQDVALRCDPISGHVSLYWYRQALGQGPEFLTYFNYEAQQDKSGLPNDRFSAERPEGSISTLTIQRTEQRDSAMYRCASSHPRGTGELFFGEGSRLTVL.